These 10 T cell receptor beta chains were sequenced from one sample in a study of blood T cells in healthy people across ages. Sample-barcoded 5' priming and a J-beta primer mix drove a second PCR of roughly 6 to 12 cycles. A single record per CDR3 protein comes from TCRdb applying MiXCR to the 5' RACE reads. The repertoire includes some 790,000 distinct CDR3 sequences, around 28% of them detected once, and around 15% sits in the top ten. The sequencing input was blood. The source is a woman of 80 years or more in good health.

The chain links TRBV7-2 to TRBJ1-5; 7 bases match TRBD1. V lost 4 bases and J lost 4; bases outside the gene matches: 7. This CDR3 spans 15 amino acids. Germline CDR1 reads SGHTA; CDR2 reads FQGNSA. CDR3 region: CASSSVEGANQPQHF. The CDR3 DNA is TGTGCCAGCAGCTCAGTAGAGGGGGCGAATCAGCCCCAGCATTTT.

This clonotype was seen at least ten times. The chain is built from TRBV7-9 and TRBJ2-1; D possibly uses TRBD1 or TRBD2 (5 bases each). The V end lost 1 base, the J end lost 7 bases, and 14 bases lay between the germline ends. The CDR3 sequence is 15 residues long. Germline assignment: CDR1 SEHNR and CDR2 FQNEAQ (reference sequence). The DNA for the CDR3 is TGTGCCAGCAGCTTAGAGAGGGCAGGGATAAATGAGCAGTTCTTC. This sequence encodes CASSLERAGINEQFF.

This clonotype came up many times. V and J are TRBV6-5 and TRBJ2-7; D possibly matches TRBD1 or TRBD2 (5 bases each). CDR3 length: 15 amino acids. V was shortened by 6 bases and J by 4 bases, with 19 bases between the two germline ends. Germline V gene lookup returns CDR1 MNHEY and CDR2 SVGAGI. DNA for the CDR3: TGTGCCAGCAGCAACACCGGGACGGCTTTATACGAGCAGTACTTC. Amino acids: CASSNTGTALYEQYF.

This clonotype was seen repeatedly, ten times or more. The V gene is TRBV5-1, the J gene TRBJ2-1; D is perhaps TRBD1 (6 bases). There are 13 residues in the CDR3. Germline V lookup: CDR1 SGHRS, CDR2 YFSETQ. Trimming removed 5 bases at V and 4 bases at J, with 10 bases between. This chain's CDR3 is CASSPDRYNEQFF. CDR3 sequence (DNA): TGCGCCAGCAGTCCGGACAGATACAATGAGCAGTTCTTC.

This clonotype was seen only a few times. V gene TRBV2 combines with J gene TRBJ1-4, with D perhaps TRBD1 (6 bases). Germline assignment: CDR1 SNHLY and CDR2 FYNNEI. Trimming left V 7 bases short and J 7 bases short, with 19 bases between. CDR3 length equals 15 residues. CDR3 DNA: TGTGCCAGCAACAGGGAATCCGCAACTGGTGAAAAACTGTTTTTT. Encoded protein: CASNRESATGEKLFF.

This clonotype showed up many times. This chain links TRBV14 with TRBJ2-7; D gene ambiguous. The V end was cut by 0 bases, the J end by 5 bases, with 8 bases between. Germline CDR1 SGHDN, CDR2 FVKESK. This CDR3 is 13 amino acids long. CDR3 nucleotide sequence: TGTGCCAGCAGCCAAGATCCCAGAAACGAGCAGTACTTC. Residues: CASSQDPRNEQYF.

As concerns this clonotype: An end of the junction does not agree with germline; a read error may underlie this. The chain employs TRBV6-5 and TRBJ1-2; D unresolved. The CDR3 totals 16 residues. Germline V gene sequence: CDR1 MNHEY, CDR2 SVGAGI. CDR3 bases: TGTGCCGGCAGTTACGGGTTACAGCCTCCTAACTATGGCTACACCTTC. The encoded protein is CAGSYGLQPPNYGYTF.

This clonotype was observed many times. V is TRBV5-1 and J is TRBJ2-5; D remains ambiguous. Germline loops: CDR1 SGHRS, CDR2 YFSETQ. V lost 0 bases, J lost 5 bases, and 20 bases lay in between. There are 17 residues in the CDR3. Here the CDR3 reads CASSLVPPDSKLETQYF. CDR3 DNA sequence: TGCGCCAGCAGCTTGGTGCCTCCAGACTCGAAACTGGAGACCCAGTACTTC.

This clonotype was observed a handful of times. The V and J genes are TRBV20-1 and TRBJ1-2; 10 nucleotides line up with TRBD1. Germline loops: CDR1 DFQATT, CDR2 SNEGSKA (reference sequence). This CDR3 is 14 amino acids long. Trimming at V came to 2 bases and at J to 7 bases, leaving 7 bases not matched to a gene. CDR3 amino acids: CSARPRQGAGGYTF. The CDR3, as DNA: TGCAGTGCTAGACCCAGACAGGGGGCGGGTGGCTACACCTTC.

The chain recombines TRBV5-6 with TRBJ1-1; TRBD1 aligns across 10 bases. Trimming took 5 bases from V and 3 from J; bases not matched to a gene: 4. Germline V CDR1 and CDR2: SGHDT, YYEEEE. The CDR3 covers 14 residues. The CDR3 sequence is CASSRDRGHTEAFF. The CDR3 bases are TGTGCCAGCAGTAGAGACAGGGGGCACACTGAAGCTTTCTTT.